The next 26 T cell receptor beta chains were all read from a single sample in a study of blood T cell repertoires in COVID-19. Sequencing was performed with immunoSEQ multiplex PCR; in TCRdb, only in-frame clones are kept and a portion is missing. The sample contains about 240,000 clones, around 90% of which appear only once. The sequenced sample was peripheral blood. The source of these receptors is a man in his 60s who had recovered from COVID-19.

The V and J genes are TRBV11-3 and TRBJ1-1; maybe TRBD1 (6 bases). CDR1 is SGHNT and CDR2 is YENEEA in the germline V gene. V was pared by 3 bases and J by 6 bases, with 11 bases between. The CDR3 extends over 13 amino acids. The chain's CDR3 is CASSFESGAEAFF. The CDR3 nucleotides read TGTGCCAGCAGCTTCGAGTCAGGGGCTGAAGCTTTCTTT.

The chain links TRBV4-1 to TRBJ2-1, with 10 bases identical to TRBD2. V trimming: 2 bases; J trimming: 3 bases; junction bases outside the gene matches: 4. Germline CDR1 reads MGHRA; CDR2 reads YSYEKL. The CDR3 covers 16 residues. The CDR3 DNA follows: TGCGCCAGCAGCCAACCGCTAGCGGGGGACTACAATGAGCAGTTCTTC. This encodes CASSQPLAGDYNEQFF.

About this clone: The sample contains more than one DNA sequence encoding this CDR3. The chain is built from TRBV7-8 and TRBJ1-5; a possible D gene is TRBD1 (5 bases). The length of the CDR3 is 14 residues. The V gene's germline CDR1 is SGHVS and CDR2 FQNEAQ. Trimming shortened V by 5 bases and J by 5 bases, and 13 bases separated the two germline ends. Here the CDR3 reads CASSLSGGDQPQHF. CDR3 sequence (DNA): TGTGCCAGCAGCCTGTCCGGGGGAGATCAGCCCCAGCATTTT.

The CDR3 DNA reads as TGTGCCAGCAGCGTAGGGGGGACTAGCTTAGAGACCCAGTACTTC. Amino acids: CASSVGGTSLETQYF. The chain links TRBV9 to TRBJ2-5; 9 bases match TRBD2. Germline CDR1 SGDLS, CDR2 YYNGEE. J gave up 4 bases and V 0 bases, and 4 bases lay outside the gene matches. This CDR3 region has 15 residues.

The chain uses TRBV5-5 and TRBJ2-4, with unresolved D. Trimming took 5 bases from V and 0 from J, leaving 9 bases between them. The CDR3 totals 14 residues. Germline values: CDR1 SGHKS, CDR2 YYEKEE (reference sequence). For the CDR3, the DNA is TGTGCCAGCAGAGAGGTCCTAGCCAAAAACATTCAGTACTTC. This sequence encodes CASREVLAKNIQYF.

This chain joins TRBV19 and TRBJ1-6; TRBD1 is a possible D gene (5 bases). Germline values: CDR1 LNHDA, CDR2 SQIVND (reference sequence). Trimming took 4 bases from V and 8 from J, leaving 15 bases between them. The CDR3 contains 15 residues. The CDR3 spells CASSSQAAGDSPLHF. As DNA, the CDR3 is TGTGCCAGTAGTAGTCAGGCCGCGGGGGATTCACCCCTCCACTTT.

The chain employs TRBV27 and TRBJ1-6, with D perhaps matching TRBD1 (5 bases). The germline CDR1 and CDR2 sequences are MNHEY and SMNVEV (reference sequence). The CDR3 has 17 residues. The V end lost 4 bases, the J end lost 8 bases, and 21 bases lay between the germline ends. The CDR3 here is CASSSLGGGRPHSPLHF. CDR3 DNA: TGTGCCAGCAGTTCCCTCGGGGGAGGCCGCCCCCATTCACCCCTCCACTTT.

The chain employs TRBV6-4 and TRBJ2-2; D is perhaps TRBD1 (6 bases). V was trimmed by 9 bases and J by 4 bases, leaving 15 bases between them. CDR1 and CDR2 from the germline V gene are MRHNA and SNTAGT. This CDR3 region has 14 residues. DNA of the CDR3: TGTGCCAGTTCGGGACACGGAGTCACCGGGGAGCTGTTTTTT. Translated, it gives CASSGHGVTGELFF.

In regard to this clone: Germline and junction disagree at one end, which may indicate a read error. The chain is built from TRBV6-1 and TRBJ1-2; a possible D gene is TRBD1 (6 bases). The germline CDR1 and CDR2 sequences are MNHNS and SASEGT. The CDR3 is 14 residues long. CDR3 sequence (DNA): TGTGCCAGCAGAGAAGACAGGTCTAACTATGGCTACACCTTC. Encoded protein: CASREDRSNYGYTF.

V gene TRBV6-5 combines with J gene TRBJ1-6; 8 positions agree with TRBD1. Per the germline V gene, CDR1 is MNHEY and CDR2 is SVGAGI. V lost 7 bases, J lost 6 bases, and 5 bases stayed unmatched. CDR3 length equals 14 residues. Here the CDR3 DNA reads TGTGCCAGCACCAGGACAGGGCCTAATTCACCCCTCCACTTT. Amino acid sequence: CASTRTGPNSPLHF.

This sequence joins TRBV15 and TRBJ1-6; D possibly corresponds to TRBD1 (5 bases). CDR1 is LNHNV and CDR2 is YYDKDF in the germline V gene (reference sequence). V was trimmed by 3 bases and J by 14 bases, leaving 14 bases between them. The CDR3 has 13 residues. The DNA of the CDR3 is TGTGCCACCAGCAGCCTTCAGGGAAGGGCCCTCCACTTT. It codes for CATSSLQGRALHF.

In nucleotides, the CDR3 is TGCGCCAGCAGTGATATGGTACAGGGGGACGAGCAGTACTTC. Translation: CASSDMVQGDEQYF. The rearrangement joins TRBV10-1 to TRBJ2-7; 8 nucleotides align to TRBD1. The CDR3 contains 14 residues. Per germline, CDR1 WNHNN and CDR2 SYGVQD (reference sequence). Unmatched junction bases numbered 6, after V lost 3 bases and J lost 5 bases.

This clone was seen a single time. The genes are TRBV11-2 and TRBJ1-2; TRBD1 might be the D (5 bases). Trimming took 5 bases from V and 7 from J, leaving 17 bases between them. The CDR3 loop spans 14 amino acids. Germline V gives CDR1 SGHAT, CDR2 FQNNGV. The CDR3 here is CASSAVGGRGGYTF. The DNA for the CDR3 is TGTGCCAGCAGCGCCGTCGGGGGGAGGGGTGGCTACACCTTC.

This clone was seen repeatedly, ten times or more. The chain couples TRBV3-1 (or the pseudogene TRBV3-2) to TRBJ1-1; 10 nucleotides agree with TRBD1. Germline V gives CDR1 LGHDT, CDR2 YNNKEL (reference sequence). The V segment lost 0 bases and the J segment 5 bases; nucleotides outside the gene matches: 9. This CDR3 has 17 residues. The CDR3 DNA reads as TGTGCCAGCAGCCAAGATCAAAGGACAGGGGGTAATACTGAAGCTTTCTTT. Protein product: CASSQDQRTGGNTEAFF.

Here the CDR3 DNA reads TGCGCCAGCAGCTTTGCAGTCCCCGGGGAGCTGTTTTTT. Protein: CASSFAVPGELFF. The chain joins TRBV5-1 to TRBJ2-2; no clear D gene. Deletions cut 2 bases from V and 6 bases from J, with 8 bases between. Germline V gives CDR1 SGHRS, CDR2 YFSETQ. This CDR3 has 13 residues.

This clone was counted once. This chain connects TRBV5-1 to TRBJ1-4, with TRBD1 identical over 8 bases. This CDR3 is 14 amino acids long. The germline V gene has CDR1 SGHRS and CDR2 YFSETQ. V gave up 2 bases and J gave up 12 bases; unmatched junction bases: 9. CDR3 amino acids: CASSFGQGFGELFF. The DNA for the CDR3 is TGCGCCAGCAGCTTCGGACAGGGCTTTGGGGAACTGTTTTTT.

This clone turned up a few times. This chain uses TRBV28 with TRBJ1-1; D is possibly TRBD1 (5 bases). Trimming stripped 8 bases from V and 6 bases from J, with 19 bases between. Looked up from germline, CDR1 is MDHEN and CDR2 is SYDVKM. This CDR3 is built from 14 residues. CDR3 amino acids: CASSRQHVMAEAFF. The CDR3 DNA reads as TGTGCCAGCTCTAGACAGCACGTAATGGCTGAAGCTTTCTTT.

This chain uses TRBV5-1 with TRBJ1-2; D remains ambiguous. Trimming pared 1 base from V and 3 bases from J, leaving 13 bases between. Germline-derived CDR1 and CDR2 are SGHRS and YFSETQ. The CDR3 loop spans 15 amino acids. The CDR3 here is CASSLSWSADYGYTF. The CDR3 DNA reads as TGCGCCAGCAGCTTGTCGTGGAGCGCAGACTATGGCTACACCTTC.

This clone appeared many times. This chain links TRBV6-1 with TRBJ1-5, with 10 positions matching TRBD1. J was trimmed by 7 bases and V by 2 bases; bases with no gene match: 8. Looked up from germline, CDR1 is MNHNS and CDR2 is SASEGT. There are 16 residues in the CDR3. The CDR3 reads CASSEPGTGEAQPQHF. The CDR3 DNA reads TGTGCCAGCAGTGAACCGGGGACAGGGGAAGCCCAGCCCCAGCATTTT.

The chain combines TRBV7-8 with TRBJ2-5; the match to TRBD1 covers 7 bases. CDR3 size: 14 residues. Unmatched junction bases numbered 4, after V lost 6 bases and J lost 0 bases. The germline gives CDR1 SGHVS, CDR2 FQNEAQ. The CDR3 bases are TGTGCCAGCAGGAGTGGACAGGACCAAGAGACCCAGTACTTC. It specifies CASRSGQDQETQYF.

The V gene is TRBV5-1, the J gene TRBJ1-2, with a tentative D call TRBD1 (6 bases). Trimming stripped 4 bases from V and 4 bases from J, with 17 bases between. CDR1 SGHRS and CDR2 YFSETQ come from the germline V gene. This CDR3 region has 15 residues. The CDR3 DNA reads TGCGCCAGCAGCCCAGTGGGGGCTTGGTCCTATGGCTACACCTTC. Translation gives CASSPVGAWSYGYTF.

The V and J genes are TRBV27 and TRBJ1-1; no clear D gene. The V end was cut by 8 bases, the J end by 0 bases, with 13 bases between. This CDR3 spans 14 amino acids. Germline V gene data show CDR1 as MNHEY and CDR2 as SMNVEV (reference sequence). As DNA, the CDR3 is TGTGCCAGCGCCCGACTGGCGCTGAACACTGAAGCTTTCTTT. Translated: CASARLALNTEAFF.

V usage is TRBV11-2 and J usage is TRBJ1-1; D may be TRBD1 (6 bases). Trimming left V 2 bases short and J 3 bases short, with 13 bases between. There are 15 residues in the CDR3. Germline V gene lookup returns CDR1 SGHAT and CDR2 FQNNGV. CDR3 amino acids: CASSLSGALDTEAFF. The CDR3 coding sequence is TGTGCCAGCAGCTTATCAGGGGCTTTGGACACTGAAGCTTTCTTT.

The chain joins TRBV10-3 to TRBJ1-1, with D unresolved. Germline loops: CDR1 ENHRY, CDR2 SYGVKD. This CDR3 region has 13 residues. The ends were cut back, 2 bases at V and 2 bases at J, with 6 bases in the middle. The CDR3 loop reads CAISERGNTEAFF. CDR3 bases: TGTGCCATCAGTGAGCGGGGTAACACTGAAGCTTTCTTT.

The CDR3 reads CASSYSGTGEDTQYF. The CDR3 nucleotides are TGTGCCAGCAGTTACTCCGGGACAGGGGAAGATACGCAGTATTTT. The chain carries TRBV6-6 and TRBJ2-3, with 10 bases lining up with TRBD1. CDR1 is MNHNY and CDR2 is SVGAGI in the germline V gene (reference sequence). V shed 0 bases, J shed 5 bases, and the junction held 2 bases outside the gene matches. This CDR3 contains 15 residues.

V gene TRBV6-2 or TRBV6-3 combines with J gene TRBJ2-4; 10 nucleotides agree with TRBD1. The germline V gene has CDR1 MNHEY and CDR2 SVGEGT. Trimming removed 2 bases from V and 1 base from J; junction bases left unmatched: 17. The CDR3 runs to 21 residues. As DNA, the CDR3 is TGTGCCAGCAGTTACCCTTATTTTAAGGACAGGGGGGAGTCGGCCAAAAACATTCAGTACTTC. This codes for CASSYPYFKDRGESAKNIQYF.